This T cell receptor beta chain was profiled in a study of CD4 T cell repertoires in COVID-19. Study-wide findings and caveats: Some SARS-CoV-2 clonotypes, between about 6.5 and 26%, recurred in SARS-CoV and/or HKU1 cultures. Several top expanded SARS-CoV-2-reactive clonotypes were shared by two or three memory subsets.

Assay: immunoSEQ multiplex PCR; the TCRdb copy retains only in-frame clones and omits some. The sample has approximately 75,000 clones, roughly 85% seen once; the top ten hold about 0.5%. Comment on this clone: Antigen unknown.

V was trimmed by 0 bases and J by 3 bases, leaving 12 bases between them. From germline, CDR1 is KGHSH and CDR2 LQKENI. The CDR3 length is 16 residues. The chain carries TRBV18 and TRBJ1-5; D unclear. This clonotype originated in a human donor who had COVID-19. This sample comprised CD4+ T cells from peripheral blood, obtained after recovery from COVID-19. In nucleotides, the CDR3 is TGTGCCAGCTCACCACCTGGTGGTAATATCAATCAGCCCCAGCATTTT. Encoded protein: CASSPPGGNINQPQHF.